The sequence of this T cell receptor beta chain was determined in a study of a mutant IDH1 vaccine in newly diagnosed glioma. Study in general: The study started vaccination 4-6 weeks after radiotherapy alone, or with temozolomide cycles. Patients previously underwent radiotherapy, temozolomide, or both, and most underwent both. Findings of the study overall: Pseudoprogression looked unconnected to shifts in top peripheral T cell clonotypes.

A word on this clone: Its antigen is not identified.

The repertoire was sequenced with immunoSEQ multiplex PCR; TCRdb's copy has only in-frame clones and lacks some. The sample holds tens of thousands of clones; around 82% are singletons and the top ten take roughly 3.3%. Sample time point: week 5, during vaccination. Vaccine doses each comprised 300 ug of mutant IDH1 20-mer peptide, with topical imiquimod. Tumors from donors were new WHO grade 3 or 4 IDH1-mutant astrocytomas with ATRX loss. V lost 5 bases, J lost 6 bases, and 16 bases stayed unmatched. Germline V gene sequence: CDR1 SGHVS, CDR2 FQNEAQ. The CDR3 has 16 residues. This receptor was identified in a woman between 18 and 29 years old with glioma. Some clones in this sample may be carry-over from other donors' samples. This chain links TRBV7-8 with TRBJ2-7, with 7 bases matching TRBD1. This specimen consisted of PBMCs, obtained from a glioma patient whose treatment included an IDH1 peptide vaccine. The CDR3 protein is CASSRNGDSSDGEQYF. The CDR3 region has the DNA TGTGCCAGCAGCCGAAATGGGGACAGCTCTGACGGCGAGCAGTACTTC.